The 26 T cell receptor beta chains below were found in one sample sequenced in a study of ipilimumab plus nivolumab after autologous stem cell transplantation. The method was immunoSEQ multiplex PCR; TCRdb's version includes in-frame clones alone and lacks a portion of them. The sample records 15,000 to 20,000 clones, 81% being singletons. The sequences come from PBMCs, collected in a trial of ipilimumab plus nivolumab as post-transplant consolidation. These receptors were taken from a male donor with diffuse large B-cell lymphoma.

The chain has TRBV7-9 and TRBJ1-5; D is possibly TRBD1 (5 bases). V shed 1 base and J shed 4 bases, with 14 bases lying between them. This CDR3 has 16 amino acids. Looked up from germline, CDR1 is SEHNR and CDR2 is FQNEAQ (reference sequence). The CDR3 DNA reads as TGTGCCAGCAGCTTAGATGGGGGATCGGGGAATCAGCCCCAGCATTTT. It yields the protein CASSLDGGSGNQPQHF.

This CDR3 is CASRPMGNQPQHF. The CDR3 DNA reads as TGTGCCAGCCGCCCGATGGGAAATCAGCCCCAGCATTTT. The rearrangement links TRBV6-5 to TRBJ1-5; no clear D gene. CDR3 length: 13 residues. The V end was cut by 8 bases, the J end by 4 bases, with 12 bases between. Germline lookup yields CDR1 MNHEY and CDR2 SVGAGI.

The chain is built from TRBV15 and TRBJ2-3; 10 bases match TRBD2. The V segment lost 8 bases and the J segment 5 bases; nucleotides outside the gene matches: 7. The CDR3 runs 14 residues. Germline V lookup: CDR1 LNHNV, CDR2 YYDKDF (reference sequence). The CDR3 DNA reads as TGTGCCACCGGAGTAGCGGGAGGTCGAGATACGCAGTATTTT. Residues: CATGVAGGRDTQYF.

The chain recombines TRBV6-1 with TRBJ1-2; 7 bases agree with TRBD1. The CDR3 has 14 amino acids. The V gene end was trimmed by 7 bases and the J gene end by 4 bases; junction bases not matched to a gene: 9. Germline assignment: CDR1 MNHNS and CDR2 SASEGT. The CDR3 sequence: CASKPRDSGYGYTF. DNA of the CDR3: TGTGCCAGCAAACCCCGGGACAGCGGCTATGGCTACACCTTC.

V usage is TRBV7-2 and J usage is TRBJ1-4; 9 nucleotides line up with TRBD1. The CDR3 length is 13 residues. Trimming took 4 bases from V and 8 from J; bases not matched to a gene: 2. Germline V lookup: CDR1 SGHTA, CDR2 FQGNSA. The DNA for the CDR3 is TGTGCCAGCAGCTCGACAGGGGGAGAAAAACTGTTTTTT. This translates into CASSSTGGEKLFF.

This chain joins TRBV5-6 and TRBJ2-1; 7 bases are a match to TRBD1. Looked up from germline, CDR1 is SGHDT and CDR2 is YYEEEE. Trimming removed 1 base from V and 4 bases from J; junction bases left unmatched: 14. The CDR3 has 18 residues. In nucleotides, the CDR3 is TGTGCCAGCAGCTTGCGGAAAACCGGGACAGCATTTTACAATGAGCAGTTCTTC. It translates to CASSLRKTGTAFYNEQFF.

CDR3 residues: CASSYGLNNEQFF. CDR3 coding DNA: TGTGCCAGCAGTTATGGTCTAAACAATGAGCAGTTCTTC. The V and J genes are TRBV6-1 and TRBJ2-1, with no clear D. The CDR3 sequence is 13 residues long. V dropped 5 bases and J dropped 5 bases, with 10 bases sitting between them. CDR1 and CDR2 from the germline V gene are MNHNS and SASEGT.

The chain is built from TRBV2 and TRBJ2-1; D possibly uses TRBD1 or TRBD2 (5 bases each). The CDR3 is 16 amino acids. Trimming removed 5 bases at V and 5 bases at J, with 19 bases between. Germline V gives CDR1 SNHLY, CDR2 FYNNEI. The DNA of the CDR3 is TGTGCCAGCAGTTCTCCCCTGGGACCCCAACACAATGAGCAGTTCTTC. As protein: CASSSPLGPQHNEQFF.

J is TRBJ2-7 and V is TRBV7-8, with 9 bases aligning to TRBD2. Per the germline V gene, CDR1 is SGHVS and CDR2 is FQNEAQ. The CDR3 is 15 amino acids. V was clipped by 5 bases and J by 6 bases; unmatched bases: 11. The CDR3 loop reads CASSAGGGPRSEQYF. The CDR3 bases are TGTGCCAGCAGCGCGGGAGGGGGCCCTAGGAGCGAGCAGTACTTC.

V gene TRBV4-3 combines with J gene TRBJ1-2, with D uncertain. The CDR3 sequence is 15 residues long. The V gene lost 1 base and the J gene lost 5 bases, with 14 bases spanning the gap. Germline CDR1 is LGHNA and CDR2 is YSLEER. The CDR3 coding sequence is TGCGCCAGCAGCCAAGTAAGGGCCAAGTTATATGGCTACACCTTC. Protein sequence: CASSQVRAKLYGYTF.

V usage is TRBV14 and J usage is TRBJ2-1, with TRBD2 as a possible D gene (5 bases). Trimming pared 3 bases from V and 1 base from J, leaving 10 bases between. Germline V CDR1 and CDR2: SGHDN, FVKESK. CDR3 length: 15 residues. The CDR3 DNA reads as TGTGCCAGCAGCCACACTAGTGAGTCCTACAATGAGCAGTTCTTC. It is translated as CASSHTSESYNEQFF.

This rearrangement joins TRBV5-1 to TRBJ1-1; 7 bases match TRBD1. CDR3 length: 15 residues. Trimming took 3 bases from V and 4 from J; bases not matched to a gene: 9. Germline loops: CDR1 SGHRS, CDR2 YFSETQ. CDR3: CASSSTGQDGTEAFF. The DNA of the CDR3 is TGCGCCAGCAGCTCCACCGGACAGGACGGCACTGAAGCTTTCTTT.

Within the sample, this clone is medium-sized. The genes are TRBV4-1 and TRBJ1-1, with no clear D. Per the germline V gene, CDR1 is MGHRA and CDR2 is YSYEKL. The CDR3 length is 13 residues. V dropped 6 bases and J dropped 0 bases, with 8 bases sitting between them. For the CDR3, the DNA is TGCGCCAGCAGGTTACAGTTGAACACTGAAGCTTTCTTT. This encodes CASRLQLNTEAFF.

The rearrangement links TRBV19 to TRBJ1-1; 11 bases fit TRBD1. Per the germline V gene, CDR1 is LNHDA and CDR2 is SQIVND (reference sequence). Trimming cost V 2 bases and J 3 bases; bases outside gene matches: 8. This CDR3 comprises 17 residues. Here the CDR3 reads CASSISGQGGFYTEAFF. The CDR3 DNA sequence: TGTGCCAGTAGTATATCGGGACAGGGGGGTTTTTACACTGAAGCTTTCTTT.

The rearrangement links TRBV2 to TRBJ2-5; TRBD2 matches 12 bases. The CDR3 contains 15 residues. The V segment lost 4 bases and the J segment 5 bases; nucleotides outside the gene matches: 5. Looked up from germline, CDR1 is SNHLY and CDR2 is FYNNEI. The CDR3 region is CASSARLAGAETQYF. The CDR3 coding sequence is TGTGCCAGCAGTGCAAGACTAGCGGGGGCGGAGACCCAGTACTTC.

This clone occurred a few times. The genes are TRBV19 and TRBJ1-6; D may be TRBD1 (5 bases). This CDR3 has 15 amino acids. Trimming left V 3 bases short and J 6 bases short, with 12 bases between. CDR1 LNHDA and CDR2 SQIVND come from the germline V gene (reference sequence). The CDR3 DNA reads TGTGCCAGTAGTATTTCCCAGGGTAGTAATTCACCCCTCCACTTT. It translates to CASSISQGSNSPLHF.

V is TRBV11-1 and J is TRBJ2-2, with D unresolved. Germline CDR1 reads SGHAT; CDR2 reads FQDESV (reference sequence). The CDR3 is 15 residues long. V lost 5 bases and J lost 6, with 16 bases in between. CDR3 residues: CASSPGAGNSGELFF. For the CDR3, the DNA is TGTGCCAGCAGCCCCGGAGCAGGCAACTCCGGGGAGCTGTTTTTT.

V usage is TRBV30 and J usage is TRBJ2-1, with TRBD1 as a possible D gene (5 bases). The germline V and J ends were trimmed by 3 bases and 9 bases, with 12 bases remaining between them. Germline CDR1 reads GTSNPN; CDR2 reads SVGIG (reference sequence). The CDR3 has 12 amino acids. CDR3 region: CAWSTIGVEQFF. CDR3 nucleotides: TGTGCCTGGAGCACCATAGGGGTTGAGCAGTTCTTC.

This chain uses TRBV14 with TRBJ2-5, with unresolved D. The germline V gene encodes CDR1 SGHDN and CDR2 FVKESK. V was trimmed by 1 base and J by 4 bases, leaving 7 bases between them. This CDR3 has 13 amino acids. CDR3 region: CASSQVATETQYF. CDR3 bases: TGTGCCAGCAGCCAAGTCGCGACAGAGACCCAGTACTTC.

This clone qualifies as medium-sized. J is TRBJ1-2 and V is TRBV30; D is ambiguous. CDR3 length equals 12 residues. The V end lost 5 bases, the J end lost 0 bases, and 7 bases lay between the germline ends. Germline V CDR1 and CDR2: GTSNPN, SVGIG (reference sequence). The chain's CDR3 is CAWGIANYGYTF. In DNA form, the CDR3 reads TGTGCCTGGGGGATAGCTAACTATGGCTACACCTTC.

This sequence joins TRBV6-6 and TRBJ1-3; no definite D call. The CDR3 is made up of 16 amino acids. V was shortened by 2 bases and J by 0 bases, with 11 bases between the two germline ends. Germline V lookup: CDR1 MNHNY, CDR2 SVGAGI (reference sequence). As DNA, the CDR3 is TGTGCCAGCAGTTACGGGTCTACAAGCTCTGGAAACACCATATATTTT. This encodes CASSYGSTSSGNTIYF.

V usage is TRBV11-2 and J usage is TRBJ2-3; the match to TRBD2 covers 8 bases. Germline V gives CDR1 SGHAT, CDR2 FQNNGV. The ends lost 0 bases at V and 3 bases at J; junction bases unmatched: 11. This CDR3 is built from 18 residues. CDR3 in DNA: TGTGCCAGCAGCTTAGACCGAGGGACTAGTCGGGGGACAGATACGCAGTATTTT. Amino acid sequence: CASSLDRGTSRGTDTQYF.

Only one count was recorded for this clone. The chain has TRBV28 and TRBJ2-1; 12 nucleotides agree with TRBD2. Germline V gene lookup returns CDR1 MDHEN and CDR2 SYDVKM. The J segment lost 12 bases and the V segment lost 2 bases, leaving 8 bases of the junction unmatched. This CDR3 region has 15 residues. The CDR3 sequence: CASSLNNLAGGRQFF. The CDR3 region has the DNA TGTGCCAGCAGTTTAAACAACCTAGCGGGAGGGAGGCAGTTCTTC.

The genes are TRBV29-1 and TRBJ1-2; D is ambiguous. The CDR3 spans 13 residues. Germline assignment: CDR1 SQVTM and CDR2 ANQGSEA. Trimming shortened V by 6 bases and J by 1 base, and 12 bases separated the two germline ends. The CDR3 DNA reads as TGCAGCGTGAACGACAAGGGTAACTATGGCTACACCTTC. Amino acids: CSVNDKGNYGYTF.

The chain joins TRBV6-5 to TRBJ1-2; TRBD1 is a possible D gene (6 bases). The V and J ends lost 3 bases and 7 bases respectively, with 18 bases between them. Germline V gene data show CDR1 as MNHEY and CDR2 as SVGAGI. This CDR3 region has 15 residues. The CDR3 reads CASSYHPVRGVGYTF. CDR3 nucleotides: TGTGCCAGCAGTTATCACCCTGTCAGGGGTGTTGGCTACACCTTC.

The chain combines TRBV2 with TRBJ2-4; D might be TRBD2 (6 bases). This CDR3 region has 16 residues. The germline gives CDR1 SNHLY, CDR2 FYNNEI. The V and J ends lost 10 bases and 7 bases respectively, with 26 bases between them. Written as DNA, the CDR3 is TGTGCCACCTCAGGATTCCGGCGGGGCGGCGGGAACATTCAGTACTTC. It codes for CATSGFRRGGGNIQYF.